Below, 3 T cell receptor beta chains from the same sample are listed, as sequenced in a study of OX40 agonist ivuxolimab in advanced cancers. Method: immunoSEQ multiplex PCR; TCRdb's copy keeps in-frame clones and lacks some. The profile shows about 58,000 clones, 70% to 90% of them singletons. Specimen: CD4+ or CD8+ T cells sorted from blood, collected in a trial of the OX40 agonist ivuxolimab. The receptors shown here come from an adult with an advanced solid tumor such as melanoma, head and neck, liver or kidney cancer.

The genes are TRBV19 and TRBJ2-3; 9 nucleotides align to TRBD2. CDR1 is LNHDA and CDR2 is SQIVND in the germline V gene (reference sequence). CDR3 length equals 15 residues. V lost 8 bases to trimming and J lost 0 bases; unmatched junction nucleotides: 6. The CDR3 DNA sequence: TGTGCCAGTGGGGAGACTAGCGGAAGCACAGATACGCAGTATTTT. Translation: CASGETSGSTDTQYF. Complete variable domain (other parts from reference TRBV19 and TRBJ2-3): DGGITQSPKYLFRKEGQNVTLSCEQNLNHDAMYWYRQDPGQGLRLIYYSQIVNDFQKGDIAEGYSVSREKKESFPLTVTSAQKNPTAFYLCASGETSGSTDTQYFGPGTRLTVL.

V and J are TRBV18 and TRBJ2-2; the D is unclear. From germline, CDR1 is KGHSH and CDR2 LQKENI. V shed 5 bases and J shed 6 bases, with 4 bases lying between them. The CDR3 spans 11 residues. The CDR3 coding sequence is TGTGCCAGCTCAGGTCCCGGGGAGCTGTTTTTT. This gives the protein CASSGPGELFF.

The chain recombines TRBV7-2 with TRBJ2-3; perhaps TRBD2 as D (6 bases). This CDR3 contains 16 residues. Trimming cost V 1 base and J 1 base, with 12 bases left between them. Germline CDR1 is SGHTA and CDR2 is FQGNSA. The DNA for the CDR3 is TGTGCCAGCAGCTTAGATATCGGCGGGGGCACAGATACGCAGTATTTT. Amino acids: CASSLDIGGGTDTQYF.